The clone carrying this T cell receptor (beta chain) has a count of ten or more. Its antigen is still unknown. This sample stems from a study of T cells in Graves' hyperthyroidism and ophthalmopathy. Study-wide findings and caveats: Ophthalmopathy was separated from stable hyperthyroidism by a 13 V-J model.

Germline V gene sequence: CDR1 DFQATT, CDR2 SNEGSKA (reference sequence). V was trimmed by 5 bases and J by 0 bases, leaving 8 bases between them. The CDR3 has 13 amino acids. Amplified regions were TCR beta CDR3 sequences from RNA transcripts. TCR CDR3 regions were first amplified by RT-PCR with HTBI primers. MiXCR, run by TCRdb on the multiplex PCR reads, gives a single entry per CDR3 protein. This repertoire shows around 190,000 distinct CDR3 sequences, roughly a sixth found once; its top ten account for more than 50%. This receptor was taken from a woman in her forties or fifties with Graves' hyperthyroidism. Sequenced sample: blood. J is TRBJ1-3 and V is TRBV20-1, with a weak D call TRBD1 (6 bases). The CDR3 DNA reads as TGCAGTGCTTGGACAGTCTCTGGAAACACCATATATTTT. It yields the protein CSAWTVSGNTIYF.